This T cell receptor beta chain was profiled in a study of blood T cells in healthy people across ages. Study information: Template switching caught about one barcoded beta molecule for each two T cells.

This clonotype was recorded at least ten times. Its specificity is unknown. Study-level findings and limits: The diversity estimates, figures obtained from one million T cells, were considered underestimates. PBMCs left unsorted prevented a conclusive naive versus antigen-experienced comparison.

Combining a sample-barcoded 5' primer with a J-beta primer mix, a second PCR ran for roughly 7 to 11 cycles. TCRdb processed the 5' RACE reads anew with MiXCR; each CDR3 protein has one entry. The profile covers some 1.1 million distinct CDR3 sequences, with more than 30% appearing a single time and 10% to 15% taken by the ten largest. The CDR3 runs to 13 residues. V lost 2 bases and J 2 bases, leaving 7 bases between the germline ends. The germline V gene encodes CDR1 ENHRY and CDR2 SYGVKD. Each donor was a healthy Caucasian individual from Russia, aged roughly 6 to 95. Sequences were obtained from blood. The chain combines TRBV10-3 with TRBJ2-7; D is uncertain. The sequence was obtained from a man aged 18 to 30 in good health. Written as DNA, the CDR3 is TGTGCCATCAGTGAGGGGCAGACCTACGAGCAGTACTTC. Residues: CAISEGQTYEQYF.